The next 11 T cell receptor beta chains were all read from a single sample in a study of shared clonotypes between healthy human individuals. Only in-frame clones appear in the TCRdb table, and some are missing; sequencing was by immunoSEQ multiplex PCR. Among over a million clones, roughly 80% were seen once, and the ten largest hold about 1.5%. The specimen sequenced was memory CD4+ T cells sorted from blood. Subset specified: CD45RA-negative fraction. All receptors come from a young man in good health.

The chain links TRBV28 to TRBJ2-7; 7 positions match TRBD1. Trimming at V came to 3 bases and at J to 1 base, leaving 9 bases not matched to a gene. There are 16 residues in the CDR3. Looked up from germline, CDR1 is MDHEN and CDR2 is SYDVKM. As DNA, the CDR3 is TGTGCCAGCAGTTTGGGCCTTCGACAGGGTTCCTACGAGCAGTACTTC. Amino acid sequence: CASSLGLRQGSYEQYF.

V is TRBV15 and J is TRBJ1-1; 7 bases are shared with TRBD1. The CDR3 has 14 residues. Losses at the gene ends were 3 bases for V and 5 bases for J; bases not matched to a gene: 6. Germline CDR1 and CDR2: LNHNV and YYDKDF (reference sequence). The CDR3 is CATSRRGRGTEAFF. The CDR3 DNA sequence: TGTGCCACCAGCAGGAGGGGGCGGGGGACTGAAGCTTTCTTT.

This sequence joins TRBV9 and TRBJ2-2; TRBD1 agrees at 7 bases. CDR1 SGDLS and CDR2 YYNGEE come from the germline V gene. V lost 4 bases and J lost 6; bases outside the gene matches: 9. This CDR3 comprises 15 residues. CDR3 nucleotide sequence: TGTGCCAGCAGCCCCTCCGACAGGGATGCCGGGGAGCTGTTTTTT. Amino acids: CASSPSDRDAGELFF.

The CDR3 DNA sequence: TGTGCCAGCAGGTGGGGGGCTTCGGGAACTGAAGCTTTCTTT. Its translation is CASRWGASGTEAFF. The chain has TRBV27 and TRBJ1-1, with D tentatively TRBD1 (6 bases). The CDR3 extends over 14 amino acids. The V end was cut by 6 bases, the J end by 5 bases, with 16 bases between. Germline loops: CDR1 MNHEY, CDR2 SMNVEV (reference sequence).

The J gene is TRBJ2-3, the V gene TRBV6-1; D unclear. CDR1 is MNHNS and CDR2 is SASEGT in the germline V gene. With 6 bases removed from V and 1 base from J, the gap between germline ends came to 11 bases. This CDR3 comprises 14 residues. This CDR3 reads CASRAGGGTDTQYF. For the CDR3, the DNA is TGTGCCAGCAGGGCAGGTGGGGGCACAGATACGCAGTATTTT.

V usage is TRBV19 and J usage is TRBJ2-7, with 9 bases matching TRBD2. V was pared by 3 bases and J by 4 bases, with 13 bases of the junction left unmatched. The CDR3 runs 17 residues. Germline CDR1 LNHDA, CDR2 SQIVND (reference sequence). The CDR3 protein is CASSMTTGGTSIYEQYF. CDR3 sequence (DNA): TGTGCCAGTAGTATGACCACCGGCGGGACTAGCATATACGAGCAGTACTTC.

This clone turned up a few times. This specimen includes other DNA sequences encoding the same CDR3. The chain links TRBV7-8 to TRBJ2-7, with 7 positions matching TRBD2. CDR1 is SGHVS, CDR2 FQNEAQ, per germline. This CDR3 contains 14 residues. Trimming at V came to 5 bases and at J to 0 bases, leaving 4 bases not matched to a gene. The CDR3 loop is CASSRTSLSYEQYF. The CDR3 DNA reads TGTGCCAGCAGCCGGACTAGTCTCTCCTACGAGCAGTACTTC.

On this clone: The same CDR3 arises from other DNA sequences in this sample as well. V gene TRBV5-1 combines with J gene TRBJ1-2, with 8 bases aligning to TRBD1. Germline CDR1 SGHRS, CDR2 YFSETQ. This CDR3 spans 14 amino acids. Losses at the gene ends were 0 bases for V and 7 bases for J; bases not matched to a gene: 5. CDR3 nucleotide sequence: TGCGCCAGCAGCTTGGGGCCAGGGGGCTCTGGCTACACCTTC. Protein: CASSLGPGGSGYTF.

This chain connects TRBV10-3 to TRBJ2-3; weak D call: TRBD2 (6 bases). The length of the CDR3 is 20 residues. The germline CDR1 and CDR2 sequences are ENHRY and SYGVKD. Trimming stripped 2 bases from V and 1 base from J, with 25 bases between. The CDR3 coding sequence is TGTGCCATCAGTGAGACCCCATTTGGGGCCTTAGCGGTCCGCACAGATACGCAGTATTTT. Protein: CAISETPFGALAVRTDTQYF.

This clone was seen only once. As DNA, the CDR3 is TGTGCCAGCAGCTTCCCCAAAGGGACTCCAAACTACGAGCAGTACTTC. Translated: CASSFPKGTPNYEQYF. This sequence joins TRBV7-9 and TRBJ2-7; tentative D call: TRBD2 (6 bases). The V end lost 3 bases, the J end lost 3 bases, and 18 bases lay between the germline ends. The CDR3 is 16 residues long. Germline assignment: CDR1 SEHNR and CDR2 FQNEAQ (reference sequence).

As concerns this clone: Other DNA sequences in this specimen translate into the identical CDR3. The V gene is TRBV5-1, the J gene TRBJ2-1, with 10 positions matching TRBD2. The CDR3 has 15 residues. The V gene's germline CDR1 is SGHRS and CDR2 YFSETQ. Trimming removed 0 bases from V and 4 bases from J; junction bases left unmatched: 1. CDR3 residues: CASSLELAGYNEQFF. CDR3 coding DNA: TGCGCCAGCAGCTTGGAACTAGCGGGGTACAATGAGCAGTTCTTC.